A selection of T cell receptor beta chains follows, all from one sample in a study of T cell responses to AZD1222 COVID-19 vaccine. Sequencing used immunoSEQ multiplex PCR; TCRdb keeps in-frame clones, though not all of them. In the table there are more than 85,000 clones, 70% to 90% of which are singletons. The material was peripheral blood, obtained on day 0 of AZD1222 vaccination. The receptors originated from an adult in good health. The CDR3 runs from the conserved cysteine through the conserved F or W. A D gene is named only where the DNA matches it firmly. Not every row has a clone size; where given, it reads once, few, many or a size class.

j_call clone_size v_call d_call cdr3_nt cdr3_aa
TRBJ2-2 - TRBV7-3 TRBD2 TGTGCCAGCAGCTCAGCTAGCGGGGCGACCGGGGAGCTGTTTTTT CASSSASGATGELFF
TRBJ1-2 - TRBV29-1 TRBD1 TGCAGCTCCAGACAGGGGGTAGCGGGAGGCTACACCTTC CSSRQGVAGGYTF
TRBJ1-4 once TRBV5-4 - TGTGCCAGCAGCCCCGGGGGTCAGGGTGGTGGTGAAAAACTGTTTTTT CASSPGGQGGGEKLFF
TRBJ1-6 - TRBV28 - TGTGCCAGCAGTCCCAACCCCTATAATTCACCCCTCCACTTT CASSPNPYNSPLHF
TRBJ1-5 - TRBV28 - TGTGCCAGCAGCGTGGAGGTTAGTCAGCCCCAGCATTTT CASSVEVSQPQHF
TRBJ1-6 - TRBV10-3 - TGTGCCACCTCTGACAGCACCTCTTCACCCCTCCACTTT CATSDSTSSPLHF
TRBJ1-1 - TRBV19 - TGTGCCAGTAGTAATCCGGGAATGAACACTGAAGCTTTCTTT CASSNPGMNTEAFF
TRBJ2-3 - TRBV9 TRBD2 TGTGCCAGCAGCGCTCGGACTAGCGGGGGGTCCAGCACAGATACGCAGTATTTT CASSARTSGGSSTDTQYF
TRBJ1-3 - TRBV7-6 - TGTGCCAGCAGCTTAGTTACGAGAGGGGACACCATATATTTT CASSLVTRGDTIYF
TRBJ2-2 - TRBV7-9 - TGTGCCAGCAGCGCCCGGACAGCACTCACAACCGGGGAGCTGTTTTTT CASSARTALTTGELFF
TRBJ1-2 - TRBV6-5 TRBD1 TGTGCCAGCAGAACAGGGGCCAACTATGGCTACACCTTC CASRTGANYGYTF
TRBJ1-3 - TRBV5-5 - TGTGCCAGCAGCCGGATACAGGGAGGTGGAAACACCATATATTTT CASSRIQGGGNTIYF
TRBJ2-3 - TRBV19 - TGTGCCAGTCATACGACGGGAAGCACAGATACGCAGTATTTT CASHTTGSTDTQYF
TRBJ2-7 - TRBV30 TRBD2 TGTGCCTTATCACCCAAGACTAGCGGGACCACCTCCTACGAGCAGTACTTC CALSPKTSGTTSYEQYF
TRBJ1-1 - TRBV7-9 - TGTGCCAGCAGCTTCCCCAATAGGAACACTGAAGCTTTCTTT CASSFPNRNTEAFF
TRBJ2-2 - TRBV3-1/TRBV3-2 TRBD1 TGTGCCAGCAGCCGACAGGGGTCTTCGCACACCGGGGAGCTGTTTTTT CASSRQGSSHTGELFF
TRBJ2-2 - TRBV7-9 - TGTGCCAGCAGCTTAGACGGTAGCGCCGGGGAGCTGTTTTTT CASSLDGSAGELFF
TRBJ2-5 - TRBV5-1 - TGCGCCAGCAGCTTAGGGGACGAAGGAGAGACCCAGTACTTC CASSLGDEGETQYF
TRBJ1-2 - TRBV7-2 - TGTGCCAGCAGCTTAGTCGGCTGGGGCAGGGGAGGCGGCTACACCTTC CASSLVGWGRGGGYTF
TRBJ1-4 - TRBV5-1 - TGCGCCAGCAGCTTGGTCGCGTCTAATGAAAAACTGTTTTTT CASSLVASNEKLFF
TRBJ2-3 - TRBV10-3 - TGTGCCATCAGTGAGTCGGTTGGTGATACGCAGTATTTT CAISESVGDTQYF
TRBJ1-1 - TRBV5-1 - TGCGCCAGCAGCTTGATGGGGGGAATGAACACTGAAGCTTTCTTT CASSLMGGMNTEAFF
TRBJ2-3 - TRBV10-3 TRBD2 TGTGCCATCAGTTCCCCCGCTAGCGGCTACACAGATACGCAGTATTTT CAISSPASGYTDTQYF
TRBJ2-6 - TRBV7-2 - TGTGCCAGCAGCCCCGGGGGTTCTTCGTCTGGGGCCAACGTCCTGACTTTC CASSPGGSSSGANVLTF
TRBJ1-5 - TRBV6-5 - TGTGCCAGCCTTCCGGACAGTTACAATCAGCCCCAGCATTTT CASLPDSYNQPQHF
TRBJ1-2 - TRBV12-3/TRBV12-4 TRBD1 TGTGCCAGCAGTCCTGGACAGGGGGCTGGCTACACCTTC CASSPGQGAGYTF
TRBJ2-7 - TRBV9 TRBD1 TGTGCCAGCAGCGTAGATGGGACAGGTCGATACGAGCAGTACTTC CASSVDGTGRYEQYF
TRBJ2-7 - TRBV18 - TGTGCCAGCTCCGGACAAAGCGAGCAGTACTTC CASSGQSEQYF
TRBJ1-5 - TRBV2 - TGTGCCAGCAGTGAAATTGGGACCGGGACGGGCCAGCCCCAGCATTTT CASSEIGTGTGQPQHF
TRBJ1-6 - TRBV3-1/TRBV3-2 - TGTGCCAGCAGGAGCTCCTATAATTCACCCCTCCACTTT CASRSSYNSPLHF
TRBJ1-2 - TRBV7-9 - TGTGCCAGCAGCTTCGGGCTATGGGGCTACACCTTC CASSFGLWGYTF
TRBJ1-4 - TRBV6-5 - TGTGCCAGCAGACCGCCTGGGGGGGCTGAAAAACTGTTTTTT CASRPPGGAEKLFF
TRBJ1-1 - TRBV28 - TGTGCCAGCGGGGTAGGGAACACTGAAGCTTTCTTT CASGVGNTEAFF
TRBJ1-1 - TRBV9 - TGTGCCAGCAGCCCGAGCTCTCACGGGAACACTGAAGCTTTCTTT CASSPSSHGNTEAFF
TRBJ2-7 - TRBV19 TRBD1 TGTGCCAGTAGTGTCCGGGACAGGGGACCCTACGAGCAGTACTTC CASSVRDRGPYEQYF
TRBJ2-7 - TRBV6-5 TRBD2 TGTGCCAGCAGTTTGATGCGGGGGGCATCCTACGAGCAGTACTTC CASSLMRGASYEQYF
TRBJ1-1 - TRBV12-3/TRBV12-4 - TGTGCCAGCAGTTTACGAGGGAACACTGAAGCTTTCTTT CASSLRGNTEAFF
TRBJ2-1 few TRBV20-1 TRBD2 TGCAGTTCCAGCGGGGCCAATGAGCAGTTCTTC CSSSGANEQFF
TRBJ1-6 few TRBV28 - TGTGCCAGCAGTTTGGTTGACGGGACGAGGTCACCCCTCCACTTT CASSLVDGTRSPLHF
TRBJ2-1 - TRBV19 - TGTGCCAGTAGTATTCCCCTCAGGCGGGGCTCCTACAATGAGCAGTTCTTC CASSIPLRRGSYNEQFF